These T cell receptor beta chains were read from a single sample in a study of blood T cell repertoires in COVID-19. Only in-frame clones appear in the TCRdb table, and some are missing; sequencing was by immunoSEQ multiplex PCR. Of 270,000 or so clones in the sample, about 80% are singletons; the top ten hold approximately 3.6%. The sample consisted of PBMCs or T cells enriched from blood (not recorded which). Every receptor here comes from a man aged 45-60 years who had recovered from COVID-19. Both conserved end residues are trimmed from each CDR3.

CDR3: ASSQEGGSLVEKLF
V: TRBV3-1/TRBV3-2
length: 14

CDR3: ASSPPEVSGTQY
V: TRBV7-9
length: 12

CDR3: ASSIGTGWEKLF
V: TRBV5-1
length: 12

CDR3: ASSFVGRSTDTQY
V: TRBV11-3
length: 13

CDR3: ASSFGQGDQPQH
V: TRBV2
length: 12

CDR3: ASSQQDNQPQH
V: TRBV12-3/TRBV12-4
length: 11

CDR3: SVTWRGHSRYEQY
V: TRBV29-1
length: 13

CDR3: ASSGRDKFGNTIY
V: TRBV11-2
length: 13

CDR3: SVLRGLDEKLF
V: TRBV29-1
length: 11

CDR3: ASSRLAGSTDTQY
V: TRBV3-1/TRBV3-2
length: 13